The table lists the clone carrying this TCR beta chain with many counts. Its antigen remains unidentified. The data belong to a study of spatial heterogeneity in lung cancer. Study details: Alpha-chain detections were consistently fewer than beta-chain detections among the sequences. General study results and limits: Ubiquitous expanded tumor TCRs showed up in blood more at resection than follow-up.

Germline V lookup: CDR1 SGHKS, CDR2 YYEKEE (reference sequence). The length of the CDR3 is 14 residues. Losses at the gene ends were 5 bases for V and 6 bases for J; bases not matched to a gene: 7. Individually, TCR cDNA molecules were each labelled with a unique molecular identifier. TCRdb itself ran the 5' RACE reads through MiXCR, one entry per CDR3 protein. This sample yields 10,000 to 15,000 distinct CDR3 sequences, of which 3.5% to 4% are seen a single time; 35% to 50% belongs to the top ten. This sample's time point: sample taken at primary tumor resection. Unsorted whole RNA samples from tumor, nontumor lung or frozen PBMC were sequenced.

The chain uses TRBV5-5 and TRBJ2-1; 8 bases map to TRBD1. The starting material was PBMCs, obtained at surgery. The receptor comes from a male donor with early-stage non-small cell lung cancer. Written as DNA, the CDR3 is TGTGCCAGCAGACAGGGGGAGACCGCCAATGAGCAGTTCTTC. Amino acids: CASRQGETANEQFF.